One sample yielded the 3 T cell receptor beta chains listed below, sequenced in a study of cytomegalovirus exposure and HLA in healthy donors. The PCR was carried out with 60 Vbeta primers and 13 Jbeta primers. Produced via immunoSEQ multiplex PCR; TCRdb's table is partial and in-frame only. The table for this sample gives roughly 42,000 clones. The sequencing input was PBMCs. The origin of the receptors is a man aged 30-40 years in good health and CMV-seronegative.

V is TRBV4-3 and J is TRBJ2-7, with 11 bases lining up with TRBD2. The CDR3 runs 16 residues. Per the germline V gene, CDR1 is LGHNA and CDR2 is YSLEER. V lost 1 base to trimming and J lost 7 bases; unmatched junction nucleotides: 9. This CDR3 is CASSQGLAGTPFEQYF. In DNA form, the CDR3 reads TGCGCCAGCAGCCAAGGACTAGCGGGGACCCCTTTTGAGCAGTACTTC.

The gene calls are TRBV6-1 and TRBJ1-5; D unresolved. The length of the CDR3 is 14 residues. Trimming left V 3 bases short and J 12 bases short, with 18 bases between. Germline CDR1 reads MNHNS; CDR2 reads SASEGT. The CDR3 DNA follows: TGTGCCAGCAGTGACTTTAGTAAGGCAGGCCGCCAGCATTTT. It yields the protein CASSDFSKAGRQHF.

The chain carries TRBV13 and TRBJ2-7, with 8 bases that match TRBD2. This CDR3 comprises 16 residues. After removal of 3 bases from V and 2 bases from J, the junction contained 9 bases not matched to a gene. The V gene's germline CDR1 is PRHDT and CDR2 FYEKMQ (reference sequence). The CDR3: CASSFGPGLGAYEQYF. CDR3 coding DNA: TGTGCCAGCAGCTTTGGGCCGGGACTAGGGGCCTACGAGCAGTACTTC. The variable domain in full, completed from reference TRBV13 and TRBJ2-7, reads AAGVIQSPRHLIKEKRETATLKCYPIPRHDTVYWYQQGPGQDPQFLISFYEKMQSDKGSIPDRFSAQQFSDYHSELNMSSLELGDSALYFCASSFGPGLGAYEQYFGPGTRLTVT.